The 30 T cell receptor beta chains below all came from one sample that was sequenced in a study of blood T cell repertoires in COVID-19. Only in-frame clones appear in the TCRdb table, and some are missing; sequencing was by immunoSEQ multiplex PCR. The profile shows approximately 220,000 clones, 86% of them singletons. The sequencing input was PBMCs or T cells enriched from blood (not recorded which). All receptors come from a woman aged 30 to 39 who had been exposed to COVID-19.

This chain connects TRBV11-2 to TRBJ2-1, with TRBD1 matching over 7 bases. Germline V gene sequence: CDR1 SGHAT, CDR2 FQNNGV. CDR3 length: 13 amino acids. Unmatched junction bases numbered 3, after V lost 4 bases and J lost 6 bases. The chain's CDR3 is CASSSGQVNEQFF. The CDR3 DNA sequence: TGTGCCAGCAGCTCCGGACAGGTCAATGAGCAGTTCTTC. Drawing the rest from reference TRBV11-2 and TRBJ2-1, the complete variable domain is EAGVAQSPRYKIIEKRQSVAFWCNPISGHATLYWYQQILGQGPKLLIQFQNNGVVDDSQLPKDRFSAERLKGVDSTLKIQPAKLEDSAVYLCASSSGQVNEQFFGPGTRLTVL.

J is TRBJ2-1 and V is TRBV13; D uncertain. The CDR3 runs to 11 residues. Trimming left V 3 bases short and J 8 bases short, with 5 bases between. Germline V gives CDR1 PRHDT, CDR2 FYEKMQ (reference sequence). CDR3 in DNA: TGTGCCAGCAGCTTTGCGTATGAGCAGTTCTTC. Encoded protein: CASSFAYEQFF.

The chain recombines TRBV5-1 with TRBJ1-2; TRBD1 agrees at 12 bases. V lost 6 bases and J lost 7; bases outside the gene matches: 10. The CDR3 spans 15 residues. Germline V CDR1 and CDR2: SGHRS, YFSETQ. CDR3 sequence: CASTPRDRGQGGYTF. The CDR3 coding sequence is TGCGCCAGCACCCCCCGGGACAGGGGGCAGGGTGGCTACACCTTC.

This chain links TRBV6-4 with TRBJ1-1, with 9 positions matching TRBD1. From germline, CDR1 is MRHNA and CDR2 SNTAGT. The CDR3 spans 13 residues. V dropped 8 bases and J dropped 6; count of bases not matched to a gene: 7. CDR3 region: CASSRDRDPEAFF. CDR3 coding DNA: TGTGCCAGCTCCCGGGACAGGGATCCTGAAGCTTTCTTT.

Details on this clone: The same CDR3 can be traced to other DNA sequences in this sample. The CDR3 DNA is TGCGCCAGCAGCTTGGCGGGGTACTCACCCCTCCACTTT. As protein: CASSLAGYSPLHF. The chain uses TRBV5-1 and TRBJ1-6, with no clear D. Germline CDR1 reads SGHRS; CDR2 reads YFSETQ. The CDR3 totals 13 residues. V was trimmed by 0 bases and J by 10 bases, leaving 8 bases between them.

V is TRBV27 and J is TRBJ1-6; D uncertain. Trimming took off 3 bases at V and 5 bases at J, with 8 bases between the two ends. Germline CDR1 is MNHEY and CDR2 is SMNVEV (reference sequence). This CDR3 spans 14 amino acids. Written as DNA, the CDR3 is TGTGCCAGCAGTTTTCTCCTTCATAATTCACCCCTCCACTTT. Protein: CASSFLLHNSPLHF.

The CDR3 here is CASSPRTANYGYTF. The CDR3 bases are TGTGCCAGCAGTCCTCGGACAGCTAACTATGGCTACACCTTC. The rearrangement joins TRBV27 to TRBJ1-2; possible D gene TRBD1, 6 bases. Trimming took off 5 bases at V and 0 bases at J, with 10 bases between the two ends. CDR3 length: 14 amino acids. The germline gives CDR1 MNHEY, CDR2 SMNVEV (reference sequence).

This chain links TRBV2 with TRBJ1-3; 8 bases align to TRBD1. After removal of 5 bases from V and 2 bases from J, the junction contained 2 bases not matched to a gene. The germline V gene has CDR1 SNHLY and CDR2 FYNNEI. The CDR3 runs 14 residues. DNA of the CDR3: TGTGCCAGCAGTCCGGACAGGGCTGGAAACACCATATATTTT. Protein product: CASSPDRAGNTIYF.

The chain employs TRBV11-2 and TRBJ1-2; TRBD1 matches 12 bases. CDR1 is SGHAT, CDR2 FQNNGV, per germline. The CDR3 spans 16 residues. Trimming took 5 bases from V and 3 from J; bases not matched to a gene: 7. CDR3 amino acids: CASSQGTGGAYYGYTF. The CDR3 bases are TGTGCCAGCAGCCAAGGGACAGGGGGCGCCTACTATGGCTACACCTTC.

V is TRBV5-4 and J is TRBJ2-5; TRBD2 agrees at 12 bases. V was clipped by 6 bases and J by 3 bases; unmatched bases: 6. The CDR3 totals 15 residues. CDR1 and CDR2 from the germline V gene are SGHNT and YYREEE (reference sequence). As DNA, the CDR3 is TGTGCCAGCACCCTCAGACTAGCGGGGGAAGAGACCCAGTACTTC. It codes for CASTLRLAGEETQYF.

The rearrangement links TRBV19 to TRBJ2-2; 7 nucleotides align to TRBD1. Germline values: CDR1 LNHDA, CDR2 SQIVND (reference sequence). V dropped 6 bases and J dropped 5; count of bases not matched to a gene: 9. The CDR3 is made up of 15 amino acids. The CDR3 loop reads CASSVWDSRTGELFF. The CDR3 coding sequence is TGTGCCAGTAGCGTTTGGGACAGCCGAACCGGGGAGCTGTTTTTT. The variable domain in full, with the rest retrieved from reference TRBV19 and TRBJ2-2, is DGGITQSPKYLFRKEGQNVTLSCEQNLNHDAMYWYRQDPGQGLRLIYYSQIVNDFQKGDIAEGYSVSREKKESFPLTVTSAQKNPTAFYLCASSVWDSRTGELFFGEGSRLTVL.

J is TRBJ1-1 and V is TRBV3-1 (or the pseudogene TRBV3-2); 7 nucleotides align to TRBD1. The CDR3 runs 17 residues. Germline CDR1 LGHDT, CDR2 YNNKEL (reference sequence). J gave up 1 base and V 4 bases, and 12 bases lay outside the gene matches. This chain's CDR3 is CASSPRQGRVGNTEAFF. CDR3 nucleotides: TGTGCCAGCAGCCCGCGACAGGGCCGCGTCGGGAACACTGAAGCTTTCTTT.

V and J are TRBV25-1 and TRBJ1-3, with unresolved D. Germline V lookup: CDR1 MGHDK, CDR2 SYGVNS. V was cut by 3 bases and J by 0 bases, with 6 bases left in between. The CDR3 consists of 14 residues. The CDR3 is CASSDRPSGNTIYF. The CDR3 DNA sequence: TGTGCCAGCAGTGACCGTCCCTCTGGAAACACCATATATTTT.

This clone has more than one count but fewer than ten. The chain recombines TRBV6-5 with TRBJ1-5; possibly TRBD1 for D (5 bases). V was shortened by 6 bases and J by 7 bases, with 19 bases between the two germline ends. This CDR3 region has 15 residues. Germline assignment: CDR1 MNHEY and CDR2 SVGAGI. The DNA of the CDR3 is TGTGCCAGCAGCAACCCAAGGGGTGTCAGCCAGCCCCAGCATTTT. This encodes CASSNPRGVSQPQHF.

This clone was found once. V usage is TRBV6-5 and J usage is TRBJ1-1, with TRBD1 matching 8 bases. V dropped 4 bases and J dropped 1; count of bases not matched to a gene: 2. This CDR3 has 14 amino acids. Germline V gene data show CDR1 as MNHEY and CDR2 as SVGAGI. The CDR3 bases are TGTGCCAGCAGTTGGGGACAGGCGAACACTGAAGCTTTCTTT. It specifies CASSWGQANTEAFF.

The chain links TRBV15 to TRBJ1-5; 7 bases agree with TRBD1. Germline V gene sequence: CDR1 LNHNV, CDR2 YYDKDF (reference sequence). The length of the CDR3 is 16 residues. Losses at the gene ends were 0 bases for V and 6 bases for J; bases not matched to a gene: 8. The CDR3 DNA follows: TGTGCCACCAGCAGAGAGAGAGACAGGGTGAGTCAGCCCCAGCATTTT. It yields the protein CATSRERDRVSQPQHF.

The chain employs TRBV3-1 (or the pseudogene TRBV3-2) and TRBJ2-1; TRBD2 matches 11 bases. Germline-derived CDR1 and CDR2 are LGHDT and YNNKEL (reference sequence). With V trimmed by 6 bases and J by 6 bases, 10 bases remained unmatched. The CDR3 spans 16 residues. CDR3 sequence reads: CASRNLAGGRVNEQFF. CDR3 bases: TGTGCCAGCAGGAATTTAGCGGGGGGGCGGGTCAATGAGCAGTTCTTC.

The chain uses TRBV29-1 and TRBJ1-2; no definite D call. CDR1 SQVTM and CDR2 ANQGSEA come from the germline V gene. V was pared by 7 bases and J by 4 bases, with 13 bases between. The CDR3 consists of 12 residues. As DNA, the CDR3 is TGCAGCGGCGGGGAGGACCGCTATGGCTACACCTTC. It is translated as CSGGEDRYGYTF.

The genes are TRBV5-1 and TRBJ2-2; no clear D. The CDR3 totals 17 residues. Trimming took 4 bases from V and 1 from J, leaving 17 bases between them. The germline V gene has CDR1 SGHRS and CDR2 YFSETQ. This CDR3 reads CASSPSPAQLNTGELFF. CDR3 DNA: TGCGCCAGCAGCCCAAGCCCGGCACAGCTGAACACCGGGGAGCTGTTTTTT. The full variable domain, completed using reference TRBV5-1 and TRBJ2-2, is KAGVTQTPRYLIKTRGQQVTLSCSPISGHRSVSWYQQTPGQGLQFLFEYFSETQRNKGNFPGRFSGRQFSNSRSEMNVSTLELGDSALYLCASSPSPAQLNTGELFFGEGSRLTVL.

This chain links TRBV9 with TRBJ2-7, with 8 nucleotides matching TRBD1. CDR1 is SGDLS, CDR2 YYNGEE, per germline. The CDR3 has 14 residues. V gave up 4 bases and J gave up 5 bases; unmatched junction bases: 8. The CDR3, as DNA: TGTGCCAGCAGCCCCGGACAGGGAATCGACGAGCAGTACTTC. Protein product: CASSPGQGIDEQYF.

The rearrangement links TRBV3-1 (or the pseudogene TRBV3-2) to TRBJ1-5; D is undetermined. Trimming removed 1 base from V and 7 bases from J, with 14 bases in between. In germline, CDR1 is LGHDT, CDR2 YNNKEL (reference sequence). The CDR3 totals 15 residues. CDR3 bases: TGTGCCAGCAGCCAAGGGCCGTCGTCAGGACAGCCCCAGCATTTT. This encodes CASSQGPSSGQPQHF.

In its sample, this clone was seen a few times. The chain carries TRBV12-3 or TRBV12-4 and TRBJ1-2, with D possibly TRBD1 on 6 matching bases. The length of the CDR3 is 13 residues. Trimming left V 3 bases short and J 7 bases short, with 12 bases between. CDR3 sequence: CASSFAGGGGYTF. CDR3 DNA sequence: TGTGCCAGCAGTTTTGCGGGAGGGGGTGGCTACACCTTC.

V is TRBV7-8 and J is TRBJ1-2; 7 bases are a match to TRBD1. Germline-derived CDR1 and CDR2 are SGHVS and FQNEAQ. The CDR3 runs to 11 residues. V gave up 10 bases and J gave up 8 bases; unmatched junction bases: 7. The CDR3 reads CATSQGDGYTF. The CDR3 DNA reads TGTGCCACCTCTCAGGGGGACGGCTACACCTTC.

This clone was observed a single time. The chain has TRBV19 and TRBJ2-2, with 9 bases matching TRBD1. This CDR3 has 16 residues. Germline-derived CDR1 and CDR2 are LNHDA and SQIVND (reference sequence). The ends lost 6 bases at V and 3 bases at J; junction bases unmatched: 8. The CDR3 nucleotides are TGTGCCAGTAGAAACCAGGACAGGGGACACACCGGGGAGCTGTTTTTT. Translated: CASRNQDRGHTGELFF.

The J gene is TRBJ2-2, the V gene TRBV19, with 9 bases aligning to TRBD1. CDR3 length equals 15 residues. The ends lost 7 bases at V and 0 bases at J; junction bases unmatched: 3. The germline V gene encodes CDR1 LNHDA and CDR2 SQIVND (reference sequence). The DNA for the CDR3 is TGTGCCAGTACCAGGGACAGGGCGAACACCGGGGAGCTGTTTTTT. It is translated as CASTRDRANTGELFF. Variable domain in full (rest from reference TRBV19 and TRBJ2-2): DGGITQSPKYLFRKEGQNVTLSCEQNLNHDAMYWYRQDPGQGLRLIYYSQIVNDFQKGDIAEGYSVSREKKESFPLTVTSAQKNPTAFYLCASTRDRANTGELFFGEGSRLTVL.

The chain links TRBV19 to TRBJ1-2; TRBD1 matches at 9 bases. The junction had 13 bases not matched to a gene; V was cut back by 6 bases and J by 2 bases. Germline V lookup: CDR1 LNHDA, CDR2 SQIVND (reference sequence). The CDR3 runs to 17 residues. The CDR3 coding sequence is TGTGCCAGTAGCCCGGGGACAGGGAGGGGTCAGAACTATGGCTACACCTTC. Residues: CASSPGTGRGQNYGYTF.

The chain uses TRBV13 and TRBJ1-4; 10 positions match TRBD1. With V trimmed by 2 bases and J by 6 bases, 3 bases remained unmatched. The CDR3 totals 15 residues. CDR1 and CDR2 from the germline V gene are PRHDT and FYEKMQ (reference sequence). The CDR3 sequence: CASSLRDRGHEKLFF. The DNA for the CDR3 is TGTGCCAGCAGCTTAAGAGACAGGGGGCATGAAAAACTGTTTTTT.

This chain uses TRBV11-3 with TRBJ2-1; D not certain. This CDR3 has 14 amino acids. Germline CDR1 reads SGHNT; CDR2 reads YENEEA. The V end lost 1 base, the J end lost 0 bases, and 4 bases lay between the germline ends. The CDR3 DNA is TGTGCCAGCAGCTTAGGGCTCTCCTACAATGAGCAGTTCTTC. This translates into CASSLGLSYNEQFF.

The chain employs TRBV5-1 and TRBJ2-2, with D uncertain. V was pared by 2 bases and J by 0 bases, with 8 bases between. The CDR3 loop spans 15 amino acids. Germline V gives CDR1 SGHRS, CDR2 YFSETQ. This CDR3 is CASSFTPTNTGELFF. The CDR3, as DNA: TGCGCCAGCAGCTTCACACCAACGAACACCGGGGAGCTGTTTTTT.

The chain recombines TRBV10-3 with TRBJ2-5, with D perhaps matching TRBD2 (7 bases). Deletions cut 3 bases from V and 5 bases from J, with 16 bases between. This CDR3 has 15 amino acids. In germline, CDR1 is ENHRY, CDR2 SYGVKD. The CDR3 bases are TGTGCCATCAGTGAACCCGGGGGGCCAGGGGAGACCCAGTACTTC. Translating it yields CAISEPGGPGETQYF.